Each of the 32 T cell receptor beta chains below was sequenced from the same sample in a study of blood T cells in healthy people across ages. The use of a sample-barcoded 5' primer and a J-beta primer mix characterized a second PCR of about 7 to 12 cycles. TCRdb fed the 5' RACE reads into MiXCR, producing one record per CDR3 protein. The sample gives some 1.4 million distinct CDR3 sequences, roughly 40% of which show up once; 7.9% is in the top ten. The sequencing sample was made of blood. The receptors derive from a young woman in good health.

The CDR3 DNA is TGCAGTGCCTCGGGGCTAGCGAACACAGATACGCAGTATTTT. Its protein is CSASGLANTDTQYF. This chain uses TRBV20-1 with TRBJ2-3; D perhaps matches TRBD2 (6 bases). Germline CDR1 DFQATT, CDR2 SNEGSKA (reference sequence). The V and J ends lost 6 bases and 2 bases respectively, with 15 bases between them. The CDR3 spans 14 residues.

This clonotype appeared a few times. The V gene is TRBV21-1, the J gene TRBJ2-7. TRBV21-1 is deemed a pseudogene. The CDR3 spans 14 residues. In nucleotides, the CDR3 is TGTGCCAGCAGCCCACGGTCTTGGGACTACGAGCAGTACTTC. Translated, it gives CASSPRSWDYEQYF.

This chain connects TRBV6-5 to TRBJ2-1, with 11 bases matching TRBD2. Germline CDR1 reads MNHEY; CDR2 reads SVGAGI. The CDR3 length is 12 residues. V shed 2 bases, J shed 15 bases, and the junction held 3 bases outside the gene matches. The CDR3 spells CASSYLAGGLFF. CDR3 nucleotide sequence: TGTGCCAGCAGTTACCTAGCGGGGGGCCTGTTCTTC.

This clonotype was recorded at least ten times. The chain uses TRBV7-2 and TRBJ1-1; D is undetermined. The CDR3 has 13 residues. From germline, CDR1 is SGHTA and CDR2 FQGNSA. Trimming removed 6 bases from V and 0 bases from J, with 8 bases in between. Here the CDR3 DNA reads TGTGCCAGCAGGGGTCAGCTGAACACTGAAGCTTTCTTT. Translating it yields CASRGQLNTEAFF.

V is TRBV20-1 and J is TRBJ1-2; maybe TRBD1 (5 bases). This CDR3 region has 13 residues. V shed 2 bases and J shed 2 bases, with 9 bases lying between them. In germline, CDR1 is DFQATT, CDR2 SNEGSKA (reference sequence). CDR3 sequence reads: CSARPGRNYGYTF. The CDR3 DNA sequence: TGCAGTGCTAGACCGGGACGGAACTATGGCTACACCTTC.

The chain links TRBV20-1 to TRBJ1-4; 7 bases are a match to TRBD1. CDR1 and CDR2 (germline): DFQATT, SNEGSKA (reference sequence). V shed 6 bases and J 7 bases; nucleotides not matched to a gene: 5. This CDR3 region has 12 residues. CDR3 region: CSASGGAEKLFF. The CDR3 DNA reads TGCAGTGCCTCAGGGGGGGCTGAAAAACTGTTTTTT.

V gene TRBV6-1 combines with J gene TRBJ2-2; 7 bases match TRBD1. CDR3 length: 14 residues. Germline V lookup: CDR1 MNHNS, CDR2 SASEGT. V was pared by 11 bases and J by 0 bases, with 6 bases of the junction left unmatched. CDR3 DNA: TGTGCCGGCGCAGGGACAGCGAACACCGGGGAGCTGTTTTTT. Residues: CAGAGTANTGELFF.

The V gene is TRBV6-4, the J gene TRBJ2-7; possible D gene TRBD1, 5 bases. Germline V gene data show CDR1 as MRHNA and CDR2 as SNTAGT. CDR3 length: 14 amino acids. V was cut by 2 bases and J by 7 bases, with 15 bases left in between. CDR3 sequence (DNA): TGTGCCAGCAGTGACGCTTCAGGGTACAATGAGCAGTACTTC. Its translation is CASSDASGYNEQYF.

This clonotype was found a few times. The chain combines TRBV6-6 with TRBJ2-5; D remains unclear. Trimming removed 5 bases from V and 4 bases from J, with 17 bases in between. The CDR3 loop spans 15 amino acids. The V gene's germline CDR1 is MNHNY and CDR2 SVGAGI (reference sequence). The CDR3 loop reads CASSPLPAFTETQYF. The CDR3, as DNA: TGTGCCAGCAGTCCCCTACCAGCCTTTACAGAGACCCAGTACTTC.

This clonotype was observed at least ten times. The CDR3 nucleotides read TGTGCCAGCAGCCGACAGGGGGGGACCTATGGCTACACCTTC. Translating gives CASSRQGGTYGYTF. The chain links TRBV12-3 or TRBV12-4 to TRBJ1-2, with 9 bases fitting TRBD1. V shed 6 bases, J shed 4 bases, and the junction held 6 bases outside the gene matches. This CDR3 has 14 residues.

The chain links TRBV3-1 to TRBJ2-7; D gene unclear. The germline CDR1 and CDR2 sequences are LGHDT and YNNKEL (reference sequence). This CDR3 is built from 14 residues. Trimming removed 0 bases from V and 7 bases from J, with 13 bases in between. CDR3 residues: CASSQDGAYNEQYF. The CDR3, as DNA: TGTGCCAGCAGCCAAGATGGAGCTTACAATGAGCAGTACTTC.

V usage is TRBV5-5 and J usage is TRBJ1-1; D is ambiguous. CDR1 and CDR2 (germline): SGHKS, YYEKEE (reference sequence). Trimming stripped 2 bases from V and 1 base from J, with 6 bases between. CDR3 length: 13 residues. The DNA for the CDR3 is TGTGCCAGCAGCTTTGACACGAACACTGAAGCTTTCTTT. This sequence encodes CASSFDTNTEAFF.

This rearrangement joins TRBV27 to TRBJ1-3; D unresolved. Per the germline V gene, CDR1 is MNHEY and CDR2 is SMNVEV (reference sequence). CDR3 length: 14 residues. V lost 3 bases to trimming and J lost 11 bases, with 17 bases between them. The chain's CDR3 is CASSFTADSGAIYF. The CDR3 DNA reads TGTGCCAGCAGTTTCACGGCCGATTCAGGAGCCATATATTTT.

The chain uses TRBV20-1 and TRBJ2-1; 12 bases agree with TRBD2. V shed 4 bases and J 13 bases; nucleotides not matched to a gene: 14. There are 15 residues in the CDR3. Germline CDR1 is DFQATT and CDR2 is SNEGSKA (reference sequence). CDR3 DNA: TGCAGTGCTACCGGGACTAGCGGGCATGGAGAGACCCAGTTCTTC. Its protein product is CSATGTSGHGETQFF.

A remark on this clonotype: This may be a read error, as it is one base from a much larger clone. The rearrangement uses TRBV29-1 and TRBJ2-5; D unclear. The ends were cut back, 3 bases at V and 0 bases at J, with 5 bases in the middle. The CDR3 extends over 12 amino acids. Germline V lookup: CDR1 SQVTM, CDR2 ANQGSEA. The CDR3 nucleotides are TGCAGCGTTGAGGTGAACCAAGAGACCCAGTACTTC. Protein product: CSVEVNQETQYF.

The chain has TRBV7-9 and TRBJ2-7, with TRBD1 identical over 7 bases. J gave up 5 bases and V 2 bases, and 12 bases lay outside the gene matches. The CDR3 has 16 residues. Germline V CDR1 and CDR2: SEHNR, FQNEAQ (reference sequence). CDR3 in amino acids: CASSLTSGTATDEQYF. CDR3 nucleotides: TGTGCCAGCAGCTTAACGTCCGGGACAGCGACCGACGAGCAGTACTTC.

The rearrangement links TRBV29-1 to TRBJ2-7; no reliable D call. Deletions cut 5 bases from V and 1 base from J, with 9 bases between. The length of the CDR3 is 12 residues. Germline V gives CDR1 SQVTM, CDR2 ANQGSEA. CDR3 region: CSVLQTSYEQYF. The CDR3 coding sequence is TGCAGCGTTTTACAGACGTCCTACGAGCAGTACTTC.

The CDR3 DNA reads TGCGCCAGCAGCTTGGCCATTACTTCAGGGGGAGAGACCCAGTACTTC. The encoded protein is CASSLAITSGGETQYF. The rearrangement uses TRBV5-1 and TRBJ2-5, with 7 bases fitting TRBD1. Germline V CDR1 and CDR2: SGHRS, YFSETQ. This CDR3 region has 16 residues. The V gene end was trimmed by 0 bases and the J gene end by 4 bases; junction bases not matched to a gene: 9.

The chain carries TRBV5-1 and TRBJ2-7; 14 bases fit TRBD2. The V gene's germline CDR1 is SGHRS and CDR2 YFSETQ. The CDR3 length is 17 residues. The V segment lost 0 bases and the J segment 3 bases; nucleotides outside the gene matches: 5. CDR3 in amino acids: CASSLGLGLAGDYEQYF. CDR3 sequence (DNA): TGCGCCAGCAGCTTGGGCCTGGGACTAGCGGGGGACTACGAGCAGTACTTC. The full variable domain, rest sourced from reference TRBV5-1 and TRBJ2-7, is KAGVTQTPRYLIKTRGQQVTLSCSPISGHRSVSWYQQTPGQGLQFLFEYFSETQRNKGNFPGRFSGRQFSNSRSEMNVSTLELGDSALYLCASSLGLGLAGDYEQYFGPGTRLTVT.

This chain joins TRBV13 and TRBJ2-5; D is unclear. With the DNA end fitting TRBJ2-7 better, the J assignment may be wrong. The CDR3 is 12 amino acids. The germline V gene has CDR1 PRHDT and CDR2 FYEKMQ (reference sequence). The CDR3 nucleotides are TGTGCCAGCAGCTTAGAGAGTAGCGAGCAGTACTTC. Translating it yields CASSLESSEQYF.

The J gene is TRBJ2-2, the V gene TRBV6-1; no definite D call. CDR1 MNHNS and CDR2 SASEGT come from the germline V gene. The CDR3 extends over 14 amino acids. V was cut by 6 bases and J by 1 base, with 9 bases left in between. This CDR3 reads CASRYQENTGELFF. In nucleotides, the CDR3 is TGTGCCAGCAGATATCAGGAGAACACCGGGGAGCTGTTTTTT.

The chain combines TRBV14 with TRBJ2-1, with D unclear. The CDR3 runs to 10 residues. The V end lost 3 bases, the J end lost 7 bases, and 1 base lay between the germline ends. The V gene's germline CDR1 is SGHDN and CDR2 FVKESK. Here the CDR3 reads CASSQNEQFF. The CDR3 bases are TGTGCCAGCAGCCAGAATGAGCAGTTCTTC.

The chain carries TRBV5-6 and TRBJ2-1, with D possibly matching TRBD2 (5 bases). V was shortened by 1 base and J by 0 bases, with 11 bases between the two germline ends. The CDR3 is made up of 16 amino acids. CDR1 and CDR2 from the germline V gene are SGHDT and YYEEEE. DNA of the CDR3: TGTGCCAGCAGCTTGTGGGAGTGGGGCTCCTACAATGAGCAGTTCTTC. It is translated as CASSLWEWGSYNEQFF.

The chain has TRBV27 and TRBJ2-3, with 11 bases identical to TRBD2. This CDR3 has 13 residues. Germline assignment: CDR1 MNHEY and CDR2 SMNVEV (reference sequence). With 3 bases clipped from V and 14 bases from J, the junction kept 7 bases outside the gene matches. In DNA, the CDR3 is TGTGCCAGCAGTTTCGGGGGGACTAGCGGTTGGTATTTT. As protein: CASSFGGTSGWYF.

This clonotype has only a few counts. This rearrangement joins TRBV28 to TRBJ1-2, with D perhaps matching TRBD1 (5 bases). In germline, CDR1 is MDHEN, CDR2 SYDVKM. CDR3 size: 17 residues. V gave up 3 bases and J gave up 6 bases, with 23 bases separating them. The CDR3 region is CASSFINHGAFGNGYTF. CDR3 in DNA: TGTGCCAGCAGTTTTATAAACCACGGGGCCTTCGGCAATGGCTACACCTTC.

CDR3 in DNA: TGTGCCGCAGGTTCCAGGGGGCGAGGAGAGACCCAGTACTTC. It codes for CAAGSRGRGETQYF. The chain employs TRBV3-1 and TRBJ2-5, with 8 bases identical to TRBD1. Germline CDR1 and CDR2: LGHDT and YNNKEL (reference sequence). V lost 11 bases, J lost 4 bases, and 12 bases stayed unmatched. The CDR3 has 14 amino acids.

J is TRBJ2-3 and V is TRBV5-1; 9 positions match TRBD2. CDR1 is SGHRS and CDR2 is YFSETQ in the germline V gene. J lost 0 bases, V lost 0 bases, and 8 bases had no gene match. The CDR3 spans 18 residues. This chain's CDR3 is CASSLGAGGGVSTDTQYF. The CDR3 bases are TGCGCCAGCAGCTTGGGAGCGGGGGGAGGAGTAAGCACAGATACGCAGTATTTT.

The CDR3 region is CASSHLGTGDYNEQYF. Here the CDR3 DNA reads TGTGCCAGCAGCCATCTTGGGACAGGGGACTACAATGAGCAGTACTTC. The chain uses TRBV3-1 and TRBJ2-1, with 10 bases matching TRBD1. The end of the DNA is better explained by TRBJ2-7, so the J call may be wrong. The CDR3 is 16 amino acids. Germline V CDR1 and CDR2: LGHDT, YNNKEL (reference sequence).

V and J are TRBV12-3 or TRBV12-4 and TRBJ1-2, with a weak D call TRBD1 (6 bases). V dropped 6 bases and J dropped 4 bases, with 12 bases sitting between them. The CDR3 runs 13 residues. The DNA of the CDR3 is TGTGCCAGCAGCCCTTGGGGGGCCTATGGCTACACCTTC. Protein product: CASSPWGAYGYTF.

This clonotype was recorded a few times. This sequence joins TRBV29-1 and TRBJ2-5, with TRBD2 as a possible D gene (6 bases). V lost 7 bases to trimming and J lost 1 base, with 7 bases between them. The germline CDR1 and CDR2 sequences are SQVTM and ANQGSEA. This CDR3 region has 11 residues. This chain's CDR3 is CSAGLQETQYF. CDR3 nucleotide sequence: TGCAGCGCGGGACTCCAAGAGACCCAGTACTTC.

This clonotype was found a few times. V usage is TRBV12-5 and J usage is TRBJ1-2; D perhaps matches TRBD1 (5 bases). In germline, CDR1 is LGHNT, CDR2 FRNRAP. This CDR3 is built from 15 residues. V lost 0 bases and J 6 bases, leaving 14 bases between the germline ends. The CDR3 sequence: CASGLVPEGRDGYTF. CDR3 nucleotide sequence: TGTGCTAGTGGTTTGGTACCCGAGGGGCGCGATGGCTACACCTTC. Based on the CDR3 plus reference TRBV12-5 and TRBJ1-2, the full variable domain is DARVTQTPRHKVTEMGQEVTMRCQPILGHNTVFWYRQTMMQGLELLAYFRNRAPLDDSGMPKDRFSAEMPDATLATLKIQPSEPRDSAVYFCASGLVPEGRDGYTFGSGTRLTVV.

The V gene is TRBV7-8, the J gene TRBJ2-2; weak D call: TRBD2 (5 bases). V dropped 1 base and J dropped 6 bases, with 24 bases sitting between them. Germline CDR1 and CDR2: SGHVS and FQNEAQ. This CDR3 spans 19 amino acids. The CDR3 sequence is CASSLEVSERDLVSGELFF. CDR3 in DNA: TGTGCCAGCAGCTTAGAAGTATCCGAGAGGGATTTAGTATCCGGGGAGCTGTTTTTT.